What follows are 14 T cell receptor beta chains derived from one specimen sequenced in a study of OX40 agonist ivuxolimab in advanced cancers. Measured with immunoSEQ multiplex PCR; TCRdb has only the in-frame clones, and not every one. Of fewer than 70,000 clones in the sample, about 90% were seen once. The input for sequencing was CD4+ or CD8+ T cells sorted from blood, taken in a trial of the OX40 agonist ivuxolimab. Receptors originate from an adult with an advanced solid tumor such as melanoma, head and neck, liver or kidney cancer.

The chain employs TRBV5-4 and TRBJ1-4; D is unresolved. This CDR3 has 14 amino acids. Trimming cost V 0 bases and J 3 bases, with 6 bases left between them. Germline CDR1 is SGHNT and CDR2 is YYREEE (reference sequence). CDR3 sequence reads: CASSLGPANEKLFF. The CDR3 DNA is TGTGCCAGCAGCTTGGGTCCAGCTAATGAAAAACTGTTTTTT.

The table lists this clone with a count of one. The chain has TRBV5-1 and TRBJ2-1, with a tentative D call TRBD2 (6 bases). Germline values: CDR1 SGHRS, CDR2 YFSETQ. Deletions cut 3 bases from V and 10 bases from J, with 14 bases between. The CDR3 is 13 residues long. Here the CDR3 reads CASSWGDPGEQFF. The CDR3 coding sequence is TGCGCCAGCAGCTGGGGGGATCCGGGAGAGCAGTTCTTC. The full variable domain, completed using reference TRBV5-1 and TRBJ2-1, is KAGVTQTPRYLIKTRGQQVTLSCSPISGHRSVSWYQQTPGQGLQFLFEYFSETQRNKGNFPGRFSGRQFSNSRSEMNVSTLELGDSALYLCASSWGDPGEQFFGPGTRLTVL.

This chain joins TRBV6-8 and TRBJ2-5; 8 nucleotides line up with TRBD1. From germline, CDR1 is MNHGY and CDR2 SAAAGT. This CDR3 is built from 14 residues. V was pared by 8 bases and J by 1 base, with 6 bases of the junction left unmatched. CDR3: CASQTGDPQETQYF. The DNA of the CDR3 is TGTGCCAGCCAGACAGGGGACCCCCAAGAGACCCAGTACTTC.

The J gene is TRBJ2-1, the V gene TRBV7-9, with D uncertain. The CDR3 totals 13 residues. The germline V and J ends were trimmed by 6 bases and 0 bases, with 6 bases remaining between them. Per the germline V gene, CDR1 is SEHNR and CDR2 is FQNEAQ (reference sequence). This CDR3 is CASRAASYNEQFF. CDR3 nucleotides: TGTGCCAGCAGGGCCGCCTCCTACAATGAGCAGTTCTTC.

This chain connects TRBV11-2 to TRBJ1-1; D remains unclear. The CDR3 runs 14 residues. The germline V gene has CDR1 SGHAT and CDR2 FQNNGV. Trimming cost V 0 bases and J 4 bases, with 9 bases left between them. The CDR3 loop is CASSLELRFTEAFF. CDR3 sequence (DNA): TGTGCCAGCAGCTTAGAGCTCAGATTCACTGAAGCTTTCTTT.

The V and J genes are TRBV19 and TRBJ2-7, with 8 bases lining up with TRBD1. V lost 8 bases and J lost 2; bases outside the gene matches: 8. Germline V gene lookup returns CDR1 LNHDA and CDR2 SQIVND (reference sequence). The CDR3 covers 14 residues. CDR3 DNA sequence: TGTGCCAGTCATCCAGGGGGCTCCCCCTACGAGCAGTACTTC. Translation gives CASHPGGSPYEQYF.

The sample holds a few counts of this clone. The chain combines TRBV19 with TRBJ2-5; TRBD2 matches 8 bases. The CDR3 consists of 15 residues. CDR1 and CDR2 (germline): LNHDA, SQIVND (reference sequence). V gave up 1 base and J gave up 4 bases; unmatched junction bases: 5. Written as DNA, the CDR3 is TGTGCCAGTAGTATAGGGGCGGGAGGACGAGAGACCCAGTACTTC. Its protein is CASSIGAGGRETQYF.

The gene calls are TRBV28 and TRBJ1-3; TRBD1 is a possible D gene (5 bases). CDR1 MDHEN and CDR2 SYDVKM come from the germline V gene. The CDR3 is made up of 19 amino acids. V lost 1 base and J lost 4, with 23 bases in between. The CDR3 protein is CASSLYARAAWGSGNTIYF. The DNA of the CDR3 is TGTGCCAGCAGTTTATACGCCCGGGCAGCGTGGGGGTCCGGAAACACCATATATTTT. Based on the CDR3 plus reference TRBV28 and TRBJ1-3, the full variable domain is DVKVTQSSRYLVKRTGEKVFLECVQDMDHENMFWYRQDPGLGLRLIYFSYDVKMKEKGDIPEGYSVSREKKERFSLILESASTNQTSMYLCASSLYARAAWGSGNTIYFGEGSWLTVV.

V usage is TRBV30 and J usage is TRBJ1-5; D not certain. The CDR3 runs 15 residues. Germline assignment: CDR1 GTSNPN and CDR2 SVGIG (reference sequence). V dropped 2 bases and J dropped 5 bases, with 16 bases sitting between them. In nucleotides, the CDR3 is TGTGCCTGGAGTAAATTGGGAAGGGTTGATCAGCCCCAGCATTTT. Amino acid sequence: CAWSKLGRVDQPQHF.

This chain joins TRBV18 and TRBJ1-1; unclear D gene. The germline V and J ends were trimmed by 6 bases and 3 bases, with 17 bases remaining between them. This CDR3 is built from 15 residues. From germline, CDR1 is KGHSH and CDR2 LQKENI. Here the CDR3 reads CASSPTPVADTEAFF. CDR3 sequence (DNA): TGTGCCAGCTCGCCTACGCCGGTAGCGGACACTGAAGCTTTCTTT.

The rearrangement links TRBV18 to TRBJ2-7; TRBD1 is a possible D gene (6 bases). Germline V gene sequence: CDR1 KGHSH, CDR2 LQKENI. The V end was cut by 3 bases, the J end by 6 bases, with 6 bases between. The CDR3 is 11 amino acids. The CDR3 sequence is CASSPDSEQYF. CDR3 DNA sequence: TGTGCCAGCTCACCGGACAGCGAGCAGTACTTC. Full variable domain (rest looked up from reference TRBV18 and TRBJ2-7): NAGVMQNPRHLVRRRGQEARLRCSPMKGHSHVYWYRQLPEEGLKFMVYLQKENIIDESGMPKERFSAEFPKEGPSILRIQQVVRGDSAAYFCASSPDSEQYFGPGTRLTVT.

The rearrangement links TRBV6-5 to TRBJ2-7; D remains ambiguous. The CDR3 loop spans 13 amino acids. Germline lookup yields CDR1 MNHEY and CDR2 SVGAGI. V was shortened by 6 bases and J by 5 bases, with 14 bases between the two germline ends. The DNA for the CDR3 is TGTGCCAGCAGCTTAACCATCTTCGACGAGCAGTACTTC. It specifies CASSLTIFDEQYF.

This clone was counted a single time. The chain couples TRBV9 to TRBJ1-1, with D unresolved. CDR3 length: 13 amino acids. The ends were cut back, 2 bases at V and 0 bases at J, with 5 bases in the middle. The germline V gene encodes CDR1 SGDLS and CDR2 YYNGEE. CDR3 sequence: CASSVRLNTEAFF. The CDR3 nucleotides read TGTGCCAGCAGCGTTCGGCTGAACACTGAAGCTTTCTTT. Variable domain in full (rest from reference TRBV9 and TRBJ1-1): DSGVTQTPKHLITATGQRVTLRCSPRSGDLSVYWYQQSLDQGLQFLIQYYNGEERAKGNILERFSAQQFPDLHSELNLSSLELGDSALYFCASSVRLNTEAFFGQGTRLTVV.

The chain is built from TRBV4-2 and TRBJ1-2; D might be TRBD1 (5 bases). The germline V gene encodes CDR1 LGHNA and CDR2 YNFKEQ. Trimming removed 4 bases from V and 7 bases from J, with 19 bases in between. This CDR3 is built from 15 residues. CDR3 sequence reads: CASSRDVTELSGYTF. In nucleotides, the CDR3 is TGTGCCAGCAGCCGGGACGTGACAGAGCTCAGTGGCTACACCTTC.